This TCR beta chain was profiled in a study of T-cell reconstitution after alpha-beta-depleted transplantation in children. Findings of the study overall: Several hundred expanded graft clones reportedly were the source of alpha-beta T cells about two months after transplant. Recipient T cells and thymic progenitors that survived gave rise to the high TCRbeta diversity observed at day 60 in some patients.

To note about this clonotype: Its matching antigen is unknown.

The CDR3 runs to 16 residues. V lost 3 bases and J lost 0, with 9 bases in between. Unique molecular identifiers were built into the TCRbeta library. TCRdb ran MiXCR on the PCR reads and lists one entry per CDR3 protein. The profile shows around 200,000 distinct CDR3 sequences, approximately 15% of them singletons. This sequence originates from a male patient aged 2 to 10 who had a stem cell transplant for acute lymphoblastic leukemia, so the T cells may come from the graft donor. The chain uses TRBV12-3 or TRBV12-4 and TRBJ1-6; D is perhaps TRBD1 (5 bases). Here the sequenced sample was PBMCs, mostly from graft donor cells, taken 360 days after TCRalphabeta/CD19-depleted stem cell transplant. The CDR3 region is CASSFGQGSYNSPLHF. The DNA for the CDR3 is TGTGCCAGCAGTTTCGGGCAGGGCTCCTATAATTCACCCCTCCACTTT.